This T cell receptor (beta chain) was identified during a study of blood T cell repertoires in COVID-19. Whole-study context: Samples of COVID-19 (acute and convalescent) were obtained from the United States, Italy and Spain. Nucleic acid was either cDNA or gDNA, and it came from T cells, B-cell-depleted T cells, or PBMCs.

Original data processing: Scientists estimated how many nucleated cells there were by amplifying reference gene primers. Using immunoSEQ multiplex PCR, the repertoire was profiled, and TCRdb retains in-frame clones only, with some absent. D and trimming come from the DNA, and the V and J calls and clone size come from that table. The table includes 180,000 or so clones, about 80% detected once. Germline lookup yields CDR1 MDHEN and CDR2 SYDVKM. This CDR3 has 13 residues. With V trimmed by 6 bases and J by 4 bases, 5 bases remained unmatched. The source of this sequence is a woman in her forties or fifties with active or convalescent COVID-19. The chain uses TRBV28 and TRBJ1-2; the match to TRBD1 covers 7 bases. The sequenced material came from peripheral blood. This chain's CDR3 is CASRATGSYGYTF. The CDR3 DNA is TGTGCCAGCAGAGCGACAGGGAGCTATGGCTACACCTTC.